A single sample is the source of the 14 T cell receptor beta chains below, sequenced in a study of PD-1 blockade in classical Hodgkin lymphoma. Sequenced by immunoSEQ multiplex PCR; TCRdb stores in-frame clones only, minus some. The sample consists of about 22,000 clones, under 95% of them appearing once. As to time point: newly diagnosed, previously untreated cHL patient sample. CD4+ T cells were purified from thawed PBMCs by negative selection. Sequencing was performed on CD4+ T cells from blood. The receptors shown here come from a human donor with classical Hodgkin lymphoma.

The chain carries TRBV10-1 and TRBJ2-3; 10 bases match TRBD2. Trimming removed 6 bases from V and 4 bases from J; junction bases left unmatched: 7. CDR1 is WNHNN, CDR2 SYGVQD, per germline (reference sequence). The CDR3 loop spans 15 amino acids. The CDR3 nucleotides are TGCGCCAGCAGGGGGGTAGCGGGGGGCGCAGATACGCAGTATTTT. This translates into CASRGVAGGADTQYF.

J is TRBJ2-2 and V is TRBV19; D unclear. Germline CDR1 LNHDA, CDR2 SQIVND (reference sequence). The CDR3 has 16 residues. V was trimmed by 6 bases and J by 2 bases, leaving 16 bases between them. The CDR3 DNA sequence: TGTGCCAGTAGCCACCCCAGGCCCCTCAACACCGGGGAGCTGTTTTTT. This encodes CASSHPRPLNTGELFF.

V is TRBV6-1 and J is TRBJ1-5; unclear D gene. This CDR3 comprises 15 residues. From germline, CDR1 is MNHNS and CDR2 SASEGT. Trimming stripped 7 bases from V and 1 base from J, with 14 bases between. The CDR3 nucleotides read TGTGCCAGCACATTCATAACGGGAAGCAATCAGCCCCAGCATTTT. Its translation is CASTFITGSNQPQHF.

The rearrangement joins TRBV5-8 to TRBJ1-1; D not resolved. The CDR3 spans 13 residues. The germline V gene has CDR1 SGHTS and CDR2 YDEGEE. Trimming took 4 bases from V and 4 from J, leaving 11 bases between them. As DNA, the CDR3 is TGTGCCAGCAGCGGGAGGACGTTCACTGAAGCTTTCTTT. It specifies CASSGRTFTEAFF.

The CDR3 nucleotides are TGTGCCAGCAGCTCTCTAGGGCTGGAAGCTTTCTTT. This sequence encodes CASSSLGLEAFF. The V gene is TRBV7-6, the J gene TRBJ1-1; no clear D. Deletions cut 4 bases from V and 8 bases from J, with 11 bases between. CDR1 is SGHVS and CDR2 is FNYEAQ in the germline V gene. This CDR3 is built from 12 residues.

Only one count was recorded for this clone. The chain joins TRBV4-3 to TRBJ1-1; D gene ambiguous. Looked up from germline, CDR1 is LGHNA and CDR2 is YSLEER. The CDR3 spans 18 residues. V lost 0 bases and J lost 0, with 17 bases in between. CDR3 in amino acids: CASSQDYGGLDLNTEAFF. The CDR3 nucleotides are TGCGCCAGCAGCCAAGATTATGGAGGATTGGATTTGAACACTGAAGCTTTCTTT.

CDR3 coding DNA: TGTGCCAGCAGCGCCCTTGGATTCGGGGACACTGAGCAGTTCTTC. It encodes CASSALGFGDTEQFF. This sequence joins TRBV7-2 and TRBJ2-1, with D possibly TRBD1 on 6 matching bases. CDR3 size: 15 residues. Trimming removed 5 bases from V and 9 bases from J, with 20 bases in between. Germline V gene lookup returns CDR1 SGHTA and CDR2 FQGNSA.

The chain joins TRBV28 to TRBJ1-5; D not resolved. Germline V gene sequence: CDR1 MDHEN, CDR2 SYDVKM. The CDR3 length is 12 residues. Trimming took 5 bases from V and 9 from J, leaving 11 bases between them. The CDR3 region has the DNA TGTGCCAGCAGTCGGGCGGCTTCGCCCCAGCATTTT. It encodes CASSRAASPQHF.

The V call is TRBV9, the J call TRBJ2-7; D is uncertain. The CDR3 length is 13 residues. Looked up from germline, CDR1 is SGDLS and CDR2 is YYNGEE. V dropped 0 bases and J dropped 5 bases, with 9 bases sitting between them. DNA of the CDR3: TGTGCCAGCAGCGTAGACCTTCGGGACGAGCAGTACTTC. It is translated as CASSVDLRDEQYF.

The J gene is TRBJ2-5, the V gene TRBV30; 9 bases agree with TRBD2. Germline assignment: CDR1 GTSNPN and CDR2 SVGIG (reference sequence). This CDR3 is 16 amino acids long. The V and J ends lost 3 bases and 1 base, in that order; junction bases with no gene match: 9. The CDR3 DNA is TGTGCCTGGAGCTCCCCCTGGCGGGGGGGCCAAGAGACCCAGTACTTC. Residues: CAWSSPWRGGQETQYF.

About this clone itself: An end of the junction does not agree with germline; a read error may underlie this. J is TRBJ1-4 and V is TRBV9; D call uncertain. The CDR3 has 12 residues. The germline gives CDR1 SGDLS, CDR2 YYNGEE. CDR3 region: CASSVDEGKTVF. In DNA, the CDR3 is TGTGCCAGCAGCGTAGATGAAGGAAAAACTGTTTTT.

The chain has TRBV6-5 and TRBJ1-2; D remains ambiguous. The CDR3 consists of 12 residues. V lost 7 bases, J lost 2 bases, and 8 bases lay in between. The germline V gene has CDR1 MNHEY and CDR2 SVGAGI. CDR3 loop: CASMWGNYGYTF. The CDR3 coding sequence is TGTGCCAGCATGTGGGGAAACTATGGCTACACCTTC.

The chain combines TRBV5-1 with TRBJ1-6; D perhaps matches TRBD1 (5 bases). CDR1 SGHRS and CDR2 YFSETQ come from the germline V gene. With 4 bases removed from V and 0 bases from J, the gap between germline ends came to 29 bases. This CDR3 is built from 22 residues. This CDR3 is CASSRIWAGRRETSSYNSPLHF. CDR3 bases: TGCGCCAGCAGCCGCATTTGGGCGGGACGACGAGAGACGAGCTCCTATAATTCACCCCTCCACTTT.

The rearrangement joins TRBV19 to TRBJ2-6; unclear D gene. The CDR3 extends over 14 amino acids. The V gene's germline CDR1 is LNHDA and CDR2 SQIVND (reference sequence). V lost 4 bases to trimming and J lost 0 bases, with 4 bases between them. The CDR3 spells CASSRTSGANVLTF. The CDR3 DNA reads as TGTGCCAGTAGTAGAACCTCTGGGGCCAACGTCCTGACTTTC. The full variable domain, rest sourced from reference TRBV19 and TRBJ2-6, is DGGITQSPKYLFRKEGQNVTLSCEQNLNHDAMYWYRQDPGQGLRLIYYSQIVNDFQKGDIAEGYSVSREKKESFPLTVTSAQKNPTAFYLCASSRTSGANVLTFGAGSRLTVL.